Listed below are T cell receptor beta chains from one sample, sequenced in a study of T cells after yellow fever vaccination. TCRdb used MiXCR to reprocess the 5' RACE reads, holding one entry per CDR3 protein. Of 340,000 or so distinct CDR3 sequences detected, around 13% appear once; the ten largest clones hold approximately 3.4%. The specimen was CD4+ T cells sorted from PBMCs, collected 15 days after the yellow fever booster vaccination. These receptors were taken from a man aged 18 to 29 who received the YFV17D yellow fever vaccine. Both conserved end residues are part of each CDR3. A D gene is named only where the DNA matches it firmly. Rows may omit the clone size; those that give it use once, few, many or a size class.

J: TRBJ1-5; D: .; size: many; V: TRBV12-3/TRBV12-4; CDR3: CASQENGNQPQHF; DNA: TGTGCCAGCCAGGAGAACGGGAATCAGCCCCAGCATTTT
J: TRBJ2-3; D: .; size: .; V: TRBV11-1; CDR3: CASSHGYWGDTQYF; DNA: TGTGCCAGCAGCCACGGTTACTGGGGAGATACGCAGTATTTT
J: TRBJ2-3; D: .; size: many; V: TRBV7-3; CDR3: CASSSNHGGDTQYF; DNA: TGTGCCAGCAGCTCGAATCATGGAGGAGATACGCAGTATTTT
J: TRBJ1-2; D: .; size: .; V: TRBV6-5; CDR3: CASRRDTYDYGYTF; DNA: TGTGCCAGCAGGAGGGACACTTACGACTATGGCTACACCTTC
J: TRBJ2-5; D: TRBD2; size: .; V: TRBV15; CDR3: CATSRTSGEQETQYF; DNA: TGTGCCACCAGTAGGACTAGCGGGGAACAAGAGACCCAGTACTTC
J: TRBJ2-2; D: TRBD2; size: .; V: TRBV15; CDR3: CATSRAPRLAGGRTGELFF; DNA: TGTGCCACCAGCAGAGCCCCCCGACTAGCGGGGGGGAGAACCGGGGAGCTGTTTTTT
J: TRBJ1-4; D: .; size: .; V: TRBV6-5; CDR3: CASSRTVSNEKLFF; DNA: TGTGCCAGCAGCCGGACAGTGAGTAATGAAAAACTGTTTTTT
J: TRBJ1-3; D: TRBD1; size: .; V: TRBV7-2; CDR3: CASSFIATGAGNTIYF; DNA: TGTGCCAGCAGCTTTATCGCCACAGGGGCTGGAAACACCATATATTTT
J: TRBJ2-1; D: TRBD2; size: few; V: TRBV4-3; CDR3: CASSQAPAGGRGAYNEQFF; DNA: TGCGCCAGCAGCCAAGCTCCAGCGGGGGGGCGAGGGGCCTACAATGAGCAGTTCTTC
J: TRBJ2-6; D: .; size: .; V: TRBV7-3; CDR3: CASSNGHQGILGANVLTF; DNA: TGTGCCAGCAGCAACGGTCATCAGGGGATCCTCGGGGCCAACGTCCTGACTTTC
J: TRBJ1-2; D: .; size: .; V: TRBV29-1; CDR3: CSAIVTNYGYTF; DNA: TGCAGCGCGATAGTCACTAACTATGGCTACACCTTC
J: TRBJ2-5; D: .; size: many; V: TRBV9; CDR3: CASSVGTDKFATQYF; DNA: TGTGCCAGCAGCGTAGGGACAGATAAATTTGCGACCCAGTACTTC
J: TRBJ1-2; D: .; size: few; V: TRBV12-3/TRBV12-4; CDR3: CASSFALPDGYTF; DNA: TGTGCCAGCAGTTTCGCCCTGCCTGATGGCTACACCTTC
J: TRBJ2-2; D: TRBD1; size: few; V: TRBV20-1; CDR3: CSARAPGQGWGTGELFF; DNA: TGCAGTGCTAGGGCCCCGGGACAGGGGTGGGGCACCGGGGAGCTGTTTTTT
J: TRBJ2-5; D: .; size: .; V: TRBV5-1; CDR3: CASSYRDEETQYF; DNA: TGCGCCAGCAGTTACCGGGATGAAGAGACCCAGTACTTC
J: TRBJ1-2; D: TRBD1; size: .; V: TRBV10-3; CDR3: CAIRFGTGGYYGYTF; DNA: TGTGCCATCAGATTCGGGACAGGGGGCTACTATGGCTACACCTTC
J: TRBJ2-5; D: .; size: .; V: TRBV6-5; CDR3: CASSQPGRGAGETQYF; DNA: TGTGCCAGCAGCCAACCGGGACGGGGGGCCGGGGAGACCCAGTACTTC
J: TRBJ1-1; D: .; size: few; V: TRBV11-2; CDR3: CASSQTGYLNTEAFF; DNA: TGTGCCAGCAGCCAAACAGGGTACTTGAACACTGAAGCTTTCTTT
J: TRBJ2-5; D: .; size: .; V: TRBV7-9; CDR3: CASSLRGTQYF; DNA: TGTGCCAGCAGCTTAAGGGGGACCCAGTACTTC
J: TRBJ1-4; D: .; size: .; V: TRBV5-1; CDR3: CASSLMGSTNEKLFF; DNA: TGCGCCAGCAGCTTGATGGGGTCGACTAATGAAAAACTGTTTTTT
J: TRBJ2-5; D: .; size: few; V: TRBV10-3; CDR3: CAIRRGLQETQYF; DNA: TGTGCCATCAGAAGGGGCCTGCAAGAGACCCAGTACTTC
J: TRBJ2-5; D: TRBD2; size: few; V: TRBV6-6; CDR3: CASSYGWRGDQETQYF; DNA: TGTGCCAGCAGTTACGGATGGCGGGGGGACCAAGAGACCCAGTACTTC
J: TRBJ2-3; D: .; size: few; V: TRBV20-1; CDR3: CSAPKLGATDTQYF; DNA: TGCAGTGCTCCTAAACTCGGAGCGACAGATACGCAGTATTTT
J: TRBJ1-2; D: .; size: few; V: TRBV25-1; CDR3: CASSDPGYGYTF; DNA: TGTGCCAGCAGTGATCCTGGCTATGGCTACACCTTC
J: TRBJ1-2; D: .; size: few; V: TRBV18; CDR3: CASSPSGRLGYTF; DNA: TGTGCCAGCTCACCGTCAGGACGACTGGGCTACACCTTC
J: TRBJ1-1; D: .; size: few; V: TRBV5-6; CDR3: CASSLYLKAAFF; DNA: TGTGCCAGCAGCTTGTACCTTAAGGCAGCTTTCTTT
J: TRBJ2-7; D: TRBD1; size: .; V: TRBV30; CDR3: CAWADRGREQYF; DNA: TGTGCCTGGGCGGACAGGGGGCGAGAGCAGTACTTC
J: TRBJ1-1; D: TRBD1; size: .; V: TRBV20-1; CDR3: CSAKGDSYMNTEAFF; DNA: TGCAGTGCAAAGGGGGACAGCTACATGAACACTGAAGCTTTCTTT
J: TRBJ1-1; D: .; size: .; V: TRBV10-2; CDR3: CASSGKNTEAFF; DNA: TGCGCCAGCAGTGGCAAGAACACTGAAGCTTTCTTT
J: TRBJ1-5; D: TRBD1; size: few; V: TRBV10-3; CDR3: CAISESATGGGQPQHF; DNA: TGTGCCATCAGTGAGTCGGCGACAGGGGGGGGTCAGCCCCAGCATTTT
J: TRBJ2-5; D: .; size: .; V: TRBV5-6; CDR3: CASSLLRAKTQYF; DNA: TGTGCCAGCAGCCTCCTGAGGGCAAAGACCCAGTACTTC
J: TRBJ2-3; D: .; size: few; V: TRBV12-3/TRBV12-4; CDR3: CASSPRDNTDTQYF; DNA: TGTGCCAGCAGTCCCCGGGACAACACAGATACGCAGTATTTT
J: TRBJ2-3; D: .; size: few; V: TRBV5-1; CDR3: CASSLGAIGADTQYF; DNA: TGCGCCAGCAGCTTGGGTGCGATCGGGGCAGATACGCAGTATTTT
J: TRBJ2-3; D: TRBD1; size: few; V: TRBV20-1; CDR3: CSGLGTGWKNTDTQYF; DNA: TGCAGTGGTTTGGGGACAGGATGGAAAAACACAGATACGCAGTATTTT
J: TRBJ1-2; D: .; size: .; V: TRBV7-2; CDR3: CASSLVSGAEGYGYTF; DNA: TGTGCCAGCAGCTTAGTTTCGGGGGCTGAGGGCTATGGCTACACCTTC